This T cell receptor (beta chain) originates from a study of OX40 agonist ivuxolimab in advanced cancers. Across the study: Administration of intravenous ivuxolimab to patients occurred every 2 weeks at 0.01 to 10 mg/kg. The study reported partial responses in three patients: one hepatocellular carcinoma, two cutaneous melanoma. Subjects had a mean age of about 61 years, with a range of roughly 23 to 79; roughly 83% were male. Broader study findings: Nonresponders included some who also had low normalized T-cell clonal expansion.

Sequencing used immunoSEQ multiplex PCR; TCRdb keeps in-frame clones, though not all of them. In the table there are fewer than 90,000 clones, roughly 86% of which are singletons. Germline V gene data show CDR1 as SGHVS and CDR2 as FQNEAQ. CDR3 length: 12 amino acids. Trimming left V 0 bases short and J 10 bases short, with 6 bases between. A remark on this clone: Antigen specificity is unknown.

The chain recombines TRBV7-8 with TRBJ1-4, with D possibly being TRBD1 (6 bases). Sequencing used CD4+ or CD8+ T cells sorted from blood, obtained in a trial of the OX40 agonist ivuxolimab. This sequence originates from an adult with an advanced solid tumor such as melanoma, head and neck, liver or kidney cancer. CDR3 region: CASSLARGKLFF. Written as DNA, the CDR3 is TGTGCCAGCAGCTTAGCCAGGGGAAAACTGTTTTTT.